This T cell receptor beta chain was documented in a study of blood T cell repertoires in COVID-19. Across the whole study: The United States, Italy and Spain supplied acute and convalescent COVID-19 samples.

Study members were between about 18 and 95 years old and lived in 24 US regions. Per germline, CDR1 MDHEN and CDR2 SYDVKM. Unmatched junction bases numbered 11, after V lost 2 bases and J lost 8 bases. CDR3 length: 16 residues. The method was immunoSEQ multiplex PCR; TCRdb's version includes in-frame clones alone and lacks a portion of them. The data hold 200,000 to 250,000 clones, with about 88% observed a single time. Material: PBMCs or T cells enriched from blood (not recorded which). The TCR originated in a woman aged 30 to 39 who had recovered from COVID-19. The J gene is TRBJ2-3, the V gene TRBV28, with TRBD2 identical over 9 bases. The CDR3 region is CASSLRGGGAPATQYF. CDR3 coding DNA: TGTGCCAGCAGTTTACGGGGCGGGGGGGCCCCCGCTACGCAGTATTTT.